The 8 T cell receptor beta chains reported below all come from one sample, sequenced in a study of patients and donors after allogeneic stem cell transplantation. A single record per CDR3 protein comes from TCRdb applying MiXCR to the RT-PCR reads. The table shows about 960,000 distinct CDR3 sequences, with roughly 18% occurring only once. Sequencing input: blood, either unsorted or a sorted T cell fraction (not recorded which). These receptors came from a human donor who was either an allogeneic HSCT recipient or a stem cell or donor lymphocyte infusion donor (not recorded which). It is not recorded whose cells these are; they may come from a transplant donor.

CDR3 bases: TGTGCCAGCAGTTTCGGGGAGCTATTCTCCGGGGAGCTGTTTTTT. Amino acid sequence: CASSFGELFSGELFF. The chain employs TRBV6-5 and TRBJ2-2; D perhaps matches TRBD2 (5 bases). Germline V lookup: CDR1 MNHEY, CDR2 SVGAGI. CDR3 size: 15 residues. With 4 bases removed from V and 6 bases from J, the gap between germline ends came to 15 bases.

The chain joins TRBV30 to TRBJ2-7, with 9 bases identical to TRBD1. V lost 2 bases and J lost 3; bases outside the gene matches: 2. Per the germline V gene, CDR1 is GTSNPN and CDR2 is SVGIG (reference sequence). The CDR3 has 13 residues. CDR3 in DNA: TGTGCCTGGAGTATGGGACAGGGCTACGAGCAGTACTTC. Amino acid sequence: CAWSMGQGYEQYF. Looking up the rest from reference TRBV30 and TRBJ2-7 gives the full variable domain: SQTIHQWPATLVQPVGSPLSLECTVEGTSNPNLYWYRQAAGRGLQLLFYSVGIGQISSEVPQNLSASRPQDRQFILSSKKLLLSDSGFYLCAWSMGQGYEQYFGPGTRLTVT.

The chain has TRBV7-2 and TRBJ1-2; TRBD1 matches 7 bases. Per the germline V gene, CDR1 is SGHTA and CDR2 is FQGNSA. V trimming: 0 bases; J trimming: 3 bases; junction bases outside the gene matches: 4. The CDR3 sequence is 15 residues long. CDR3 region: CASSLATDRDYGYTF. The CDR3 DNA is TGTGCCAGCAGCTTAGCGACTGACAGGGACTATGGCTACACCTTC. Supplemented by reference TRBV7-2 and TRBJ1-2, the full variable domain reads GAGVSQSPSNKVTEKGKDVELRCDPISGHTALYWYRQSLGQGLEFLIYFQGNSAPDKSGLPSDRFSAERTGGSVSTLTIQRTQQEDSAVYLCASSLATDRDYGYTFGSGTRLTVV.

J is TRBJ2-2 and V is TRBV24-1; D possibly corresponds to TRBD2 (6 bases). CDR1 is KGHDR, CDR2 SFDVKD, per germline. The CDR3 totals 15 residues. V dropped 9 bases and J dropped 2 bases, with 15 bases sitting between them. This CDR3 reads CATESRAGNTGELFF. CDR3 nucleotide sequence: TGTGCCACCGAATCAAGGGCGGGAAACACCGGGGAGCTGTTTTTT.

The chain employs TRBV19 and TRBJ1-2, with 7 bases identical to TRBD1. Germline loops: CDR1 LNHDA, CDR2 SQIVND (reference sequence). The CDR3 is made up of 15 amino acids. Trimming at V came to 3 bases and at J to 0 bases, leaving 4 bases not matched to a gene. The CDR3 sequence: CASSIGQVTNYGYTF. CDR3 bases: TGTGCCAGTAGTATTGGACAGGTTACTAACTATGGCTACACCTTC.

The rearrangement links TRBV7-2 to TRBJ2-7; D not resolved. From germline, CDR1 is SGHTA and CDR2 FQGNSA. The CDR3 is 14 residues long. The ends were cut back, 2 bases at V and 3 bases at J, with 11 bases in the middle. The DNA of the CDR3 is TGTGCCAGCAGCTTATCCTCCCGTTTCTACGAGCAGTACTTC. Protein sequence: CASSLSSRFYEQYF. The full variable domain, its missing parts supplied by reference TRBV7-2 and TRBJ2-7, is GAGVSQSPSNKVTEKGKDVELRCDPISGHTALYWYRQSLGQGLEFLIYFQGNSAPDKSGLPSDRFSAERTGGSVSTLTIQRTQQEDSAVYLCASSLSSRFYEQYFGPGTRLTVT.

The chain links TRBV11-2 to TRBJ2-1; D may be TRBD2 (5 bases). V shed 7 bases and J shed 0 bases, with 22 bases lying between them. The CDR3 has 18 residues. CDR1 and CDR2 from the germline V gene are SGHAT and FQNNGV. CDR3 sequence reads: CASIRGERFRPSYNEQFF. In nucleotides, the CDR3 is TGTGCCAGCATTCGGGGAGAGCGATTCAGACCCTCCTACAATGAGCAGTTCTTC.

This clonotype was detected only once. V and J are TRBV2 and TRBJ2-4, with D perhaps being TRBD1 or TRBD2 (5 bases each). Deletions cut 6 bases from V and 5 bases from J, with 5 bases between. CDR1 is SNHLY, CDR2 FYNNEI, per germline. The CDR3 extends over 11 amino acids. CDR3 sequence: CASRGENIQYF. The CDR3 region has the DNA TGTGCCAGCAGGGGGGAAAACATTCAGTACTTC.